This T cell receptor (beta chain) is from a study of graft-versus-host responses after intestinal transplantation (dated by TCRdb to the early 2020s). As for the study more broadly: Recipients received multivisceral, liver-intestinal, or isolated intestinal transplants. Alloreactive clones were identified by sequencing pre-transplant mixed lymphocyte reaction products and comparing them with unstimulated pre-transplant donor and recipient T cells. The cohort enrolled 20 to 25 intestinal transplant recipients including one retransplant, and a few patients lacking pretransplant specimens were excluded. Every recipient was given anti-thymocyte globulin induction, followed by approximately 3 years of maintenance tacrolimus and steroids. Rather than being sequenced by the commercial service, samples from a few later patients were sequenced in-house on an Illumina MiSeq and processed with MiXCR. Graft-versus-host and host-versus-graft alloreactive T cell clones were tracked in the graft, circulation and bone marrow after intestinal transplantation using bulk TCR-beta CDR3 sequencing. Donor T cell macrochimerism was defined as a peak of at least 4% donor T cells among recipient peripheral blood mononuclear cells. Broad study findings and their caveats: Early after transplant, peak levels of circulating GvH clones were associated with declines in HvG clones. High GvH to HvG T cell clonal ratios were observed in the allografts of patients with donor T cell macrochimerism. Conclusions were limited by the relatively low number and heterogeneity of intestinal transplant patients. GvH clones were detected in recipient bone marrow, and some appeared earlier in ileal mucosa or blood, consistent with an intestinal mucosal origin.

The sample's time point label, decoded: cells obtained before transplantation from donor or recipient. CD3+CD4+ and CD3+CD8+ populations were FACS-sorted from unstimulated pre-transplant donor and recipient cells taken from spleen or lymph nodes. Compared with germline, V lacks 4 bases and J lacks 3 bases; bases without a gene match: 10. From the cysteine up to the phenylalanine, the CDR3 has a length of 16 residues. Only the CDR3 part of the read is kept: 48 bases, read in frame from the first base. Per the germline V gene, SGDLS is the CDR1 and YYNGEE is the CDR2. Concerning this clone: The target of this receptor is not known. No base qualities exist here, and no much larger clone lies one base off it.

The method was the immunoSEQ multiplex PCR assay. For most patients, genomic DNA was isolated with the Qiagen DNeasy Blood and Tissue Kit and sent frozen to Adaptive Biotechnologies for TCR sequencing. For most patients, genomic DNA was subjected to high-throughput TCR-beta CDR3 sequencing by Adaptive Biotechnologies. Under the source paper's analysis protocol: Adaptive's ImmunoSEQ software was the source of the TCR sequencing data for 18 patients, while a few other patients were processed with MiXCR and VDJtools. To correct CD4 versus CD8 sorting errors, any sequence found in both subsets at a frequency ratio below 5:1 was removed. Because the origin of CDR3 nucleotide sequences shared between donor and recipient could not be assigned, those sequences were removed. At least 2-fold expansion over unstimulated cells and a minimum CFSE-low frequency of 0.002% (template counts) or 0.001% (read counts) were required for clones to be classified as alloreactive. Clones detected in sequenced pre-transplant spleen, lymph node, or MLR CFSE-low populations of the donor or recipient were defined as mappable. Cumulative frequency of alloreactive clones was calculated as a percentage of all sequences weighted by copy number. TCRdb obtained this table from immuneACCESS and retained in-frame rearrangements with V and J assigned. These tables miss some clones; where compared with another copy, unresolved V genes account for less than half of the shortfall, and the remainder is unexplained. The V and J calls and clone size were taken over from that table, and D and trimming were inferred from the DNA. For this sample there are 80,000 to 100,000 clones; 92% appear just once. Roughly 0.07% of the sample belongs to the ten largest clones.

The rearranged chain carries TRBV9 and TRBJ1-1; the central 9 bases match TRBD1. The TCR comes from a human donor who was the organ donor for an intestinal transplant. The specimen comprised unstimulated CD8+ T cells sorted from spleen or lymph node cells, sampled before transplant. The CDR3 reads CASSKWTGQGDTEAFF. The sequenced DNA is TGTGCCAGCAGCAAGTGGACGGGACAGGGTGACACTGAAGCTTTCTTT.